This is a list of T cell receptor beta chains from one sample in a study of cytomegalovirus exposure and HLA in healthy donors. Clones were sequenced by immunoSEQ multiplex PCR, and TCRdb holds only the in-frame ones, with some missing. The sample consists of some 110,000 clones, more than 60% of them appearing once. Sequences were obtained from PBMCs. These receptors all come from a woman in her thirties or forties in good health and CMV-seropositive. The CDR3 runs from the conserved cysteine through the conserved F or W. Fields, in order: D gene, J gene, clone size, V gene, CDR3 DNA, CDR3 protein. The D gene is left open where the match is weak. The size entry is marked missing in some rows and otherwise reads once, few, many or a size class.

D gene: NA; J gene: TRBJ2-1; clone size: NA; V gene: TRBV11-3; CDR3 DNA: TGTGCCAGCAGCCTACAAGGGGTTGGCAATGAGCAGTTCTTC; CDR3 protein: CASSLQGVGNEQFF
D gene: NA; J gene: TRBJ1-2; clone size: few; V gene: TRBV6-1; CDR3 DNA: TGTGCCAGCATCTCTGGGGCTTCCCTCTATGGCTACACCTTC; CDR3 protein: CASISGASLYGYTF
D gene: TRBD1; J gene: TRBJ1-5; clone size: NA; V gene: TRBV7-9; CDR3 DNA: TGTGCCAGCAGCTCCGAGGGGGCGACTCAGCCCCAGCATTTT; CDR3 protein: CASSSEGATQPQHF
D gene: NA; J gene: TRBJ2-5; clone size: few; V gene: TRBV2; CDR3 DNA: TGTGCCAGCAGAGCGGACGGCCAAGAGACCCAGTACTTC; CDR3 protein: CASRADGQETQYF
D gene: NA; J gene: TRBJ2-7; clone size: NA; V gene: TRBV6-6; CDR3 DNA: TGTGCCAGCAGACGTCTGGGGCAGGTGAGCTCCTACGAGCAGTACTTC; CDR3 protein: CASRRLGQVSSYEQYF
D gene: TRBD2; J gene: TRBJ2-5; clone size: NA; V gene: TRBV6-1; CDR3 DNA: TGTGCCAGCAGTGAAAGCGGGAGGGAGACCCAGTACTTC; CDR3 protein: CASSESGRETQYF
D gene: NA; J gene: TRBJ1-5; clone size: few; V gene: TRBV6-5; CDR3 DNA: TGTGCCGGCAGTTTCAACAGGGATAGCAATCAGCCCCAGCATTTT; CDR3 protein: CAGSFNRDSNQPQHF
D gene: NA; J gene: TRBJ1-5; clone size: NA; V gene: TRBV12-5; CDR3 DNA: TGTGCTAGTGGTTTGTCCGTGGGACTTGAAGGGAGTCAGCCCCAGCATTTT; CDR3 protein: CASGLSVGLEGSQPQHF
D gene: TRBD2; J gene: TRBJ2-3; clone size: NA; V gene: TRBV6-1; CDR3 DNA: TGTGCCAGCAGTGAAGCCGTCCTACTAGCGTCTAGCACAGATACGCAGTATTTT; CDR3 protein: CASSEAVLLASSTDTQYF
D gene: TRBD1; J gene: TRBJ1-2; clone size: few; V gene: TRBV7-3; CDR3 DNA: TGTGCCAGCAGCGTCTCAGGGGGCAGTGGCTACACCTTC; CDR3 protein: CASSVSGGSGYTF
D gene: NA; J gene: TRBJ1-1; clone size: NA; V gene: TRBV28; CDR3 DNA: TGTGCCAGCAGTTTATCCGGGGTGAACACTGAAGCTTTCTTT; CDR3 protein: CASSLSGVNTEAFF
D gene: TRBD1; J gene: TRBJ1-2; clone size: NA; V gene: TRBV5-5; CDR3 DNA: TGTGCCAGCAGCTCCGAGGGGGCCCCAGCCTATGGCTACACCTTC; CDR3 protein: CASSSEGAPAYGYTF
D gene: NA; J gene: TRBJ2-3; clone size: NA; V gene: TRBV7-2; CDR3 DNA: TGTGCCAGCAGCTTCACGGGACTCCCCACAGATACGCAGTATTTT; CDR3 protein: CASSFTGLPTDTQYF
D gene: NA; J gene: TRBJ2-2; clone size: few; V gene: TRBV4-2; CDR3 DNA: TGTGCCAGCAGCCAAGATTTGGACACCTACACCGGGGAGCTGTTTTTT; CDR3 protein: CASSQDLDTYTGELFF
D gene: TRBD2; J gene: TRBJ2-1; clone size: NA; V gene: TRBV30; CDR3 DNA: TGTGCCTGGAGTCCCCGACTAGCGGGGGGGAGCAATGAGCAGTTCTTC; CDR3 protein: CAWSPRLAGGSNEQFF
D gene: TRBD2; J gene: TRBJ2-2; clone size: NA; V gene: TRBV29-1; CDR3 DNA: TGCAGCGCAATGTCTAGCGGGGGGGCGACCGGGGAGCTGTTTTTT; CDR3 protein: CSAMSSGGATGELFF
D gene: TRBD2; J gene: TRBJ2-3; clone size: NA; V gene: TRBV6-6; CDR3 DNA: TGTGCCAGCAGTTACGGACTAGCGGGAGCCTCAGATACGCAGTATTTT; CDR3 protein: CASSYGLAGASDTQYF
D gene: TRBD2; J gene: TRBJ2-1; clone size: few; V gene: TRBV6-1; CDR3 DNA: TGTGCCAGCAGTGAGTTTGCGGGAGGGTACAATGAGCAGTTCTTC; CDR3 protein: CASSEFAGGYNEQFF
D gene: NA; J gene: TRBJ2-1; clone size: NA; V gene: TRBV5-1; CDR3 DNA: TGCGCCAGCAGCTTGCTCAGTCGGCAGTTCTTC; CDR3 protein: CASSLLSRQFF
D gene: NA; J gene: TRBJ1-2; clone size: NA; V gene: TRBV6-6; CDR3 DNA: TGTGCCAGCGCTTACACCCAGGACAGTAGAAGTGGCTACACCTTC; CDR3 protein: CASAYTQDSRSGYTF
D gene: NA; J gene: TRBJ2-1; clone size: NA; V gene: TRBV5-4; CDR3 DNA: TGTGCCAGCAGCTCCGACTCCCCCAATTACAATGAGCAGTTCTTC; CDR3 protein: CASSSDSPNYNEQFF
D gene: TRBD2; J gene: TRBJ2-1; clone size: once; V gene: TRBV6-1; CDR3 DNA: TGTGCCACTGGGGAGGGGATGAGGAATGAGCAGTTCTTC; CDR3 protein: CATGEGMRNEQFF
D gene: NA; J gene: TRBJ2-1; clone size: NA; V gene: TRBV10-3; CDR3 DNA: TGTGCCATCAGTGAGGGCCCCCATGAGCAGTTCTTC; CDR3 protein: CAISEGPHEQFF
D gene: NA; J gene: TRBJ2-1; clone size: few; V gene: TRBV19; CDR3 DNA: TGTGCCAGTAAGAGAGAGGTGAGCTCCTACAATGAGCAGTTCTTC; CDR3 protein: CASKREVSSYNEQFF
D gene: NA; J gene: TRBJ2-4; clone size: NA; V gene: TRBV7-9; CDR3 DNA: TGTGCCAGCAGCTTAGCAGGGGGAAACATTCAGTACTTC; CDR3 protein: CASSLAGGNIQYF
D gene: NA; J gene: TRBJ1-3; clone size: few; V gene: TRBV29-1; CDR3 DNA: TGCAGCGTTGGTGGGGGGGGCTCTGGAAACACCATATATTTT; CDR3 protein: CSVGGGGSGNTIYF
D gene: NA; J gene: TRBJ2-3; clone size: NA; V gene: TRBV7-9; CDR3 DNA: TGTGCCAGCAGACCAGAGCGTCCCTATACGCAGTATTTT; CDR3 protein: CASRPERPYTQYF
D gene: NA; J gene: TRBJ2-7; clone size: once; V gene: TRBV18; CDR3 DNA: TGTGCCAGCTCACCAGAAGGCGGAAACTACGAGCAGTACTTC; CDR3 protein: CASSPEGGNYEQYF
D gene: TRBD2; J gene: TRBJ2-1; clone size: NA; V gene: TRBV7-3; CDR3 DNA: TGTGCCAGCAGCTTAAGTGCGGGAGGGGAGCAGTTCTTC; CDR3 protein: CASSLSAGGEQFF
D gene: TRBD2; J gene: TRBJ2-7; clone size: NA; V gene: TRBV6-5; CDR3 DNA: TGTGCCAGCAGTTCGACTAGCGGGTCCTACGAGCAGTACTTC; CDR3 protein: CASSSTSGSYEQYF
D gene: NA; J gene: TRBJ2-3; clone size: NA; V gene: TRBV6-5; CDR3 DNA: TGTGCCAGCAGTTCCTCCCCGGGTCCGCACACAGATACGCAGTATTTT; CDR3 protein: CASSSSPGPHTDTQYF
D gene: NA; J gene: TRBJ2-6; clone size: NA; V gene: TRBV14; CDR3 DNA: TGTGCCAGCAGCCTCCTCGGTGGGGCCAACGTCCTGACTTTC; CDR3 protein: CASSLLGGANVLTF